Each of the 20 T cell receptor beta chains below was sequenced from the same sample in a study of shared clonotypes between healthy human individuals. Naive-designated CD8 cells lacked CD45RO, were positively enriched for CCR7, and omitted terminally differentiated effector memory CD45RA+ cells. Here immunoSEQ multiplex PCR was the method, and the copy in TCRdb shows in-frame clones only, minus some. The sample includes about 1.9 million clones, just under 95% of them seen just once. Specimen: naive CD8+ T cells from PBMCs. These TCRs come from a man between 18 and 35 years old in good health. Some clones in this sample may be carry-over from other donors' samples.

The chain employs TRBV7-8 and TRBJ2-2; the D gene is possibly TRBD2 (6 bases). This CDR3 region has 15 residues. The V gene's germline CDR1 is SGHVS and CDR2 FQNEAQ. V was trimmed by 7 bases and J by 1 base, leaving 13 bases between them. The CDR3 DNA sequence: TGTGCCAGCAAGGCACCCGGGAGGAACACCGGGGAGCTGTTTTTT. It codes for CASKAPGRNTGELFF.

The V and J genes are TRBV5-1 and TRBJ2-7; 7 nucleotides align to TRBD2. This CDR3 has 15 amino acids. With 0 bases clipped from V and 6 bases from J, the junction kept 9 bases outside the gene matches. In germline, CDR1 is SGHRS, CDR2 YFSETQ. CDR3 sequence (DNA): TGCGCCAGCAGCTTGGGTAGCGGGTTCTCAGTCGAGCAGTACTTC. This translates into CASSLGSGFSVEQYF.

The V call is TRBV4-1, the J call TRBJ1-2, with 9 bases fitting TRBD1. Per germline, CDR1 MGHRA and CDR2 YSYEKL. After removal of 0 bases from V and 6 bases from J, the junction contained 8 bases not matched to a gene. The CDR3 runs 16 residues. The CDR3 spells CASSQDLVQGADGYTF. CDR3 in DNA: TGCGCCAGCAGCCAAGATCTTGTACAGGGGGCGGATGGCTACACCTTC.

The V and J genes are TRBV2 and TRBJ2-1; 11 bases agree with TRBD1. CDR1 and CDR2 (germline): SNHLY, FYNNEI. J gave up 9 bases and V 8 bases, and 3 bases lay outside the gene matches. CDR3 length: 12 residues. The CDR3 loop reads CASGQGALEQFF. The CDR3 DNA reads TGTGCCAGCGGACAGGGGGCACTTGAGCAGTTCTTC.

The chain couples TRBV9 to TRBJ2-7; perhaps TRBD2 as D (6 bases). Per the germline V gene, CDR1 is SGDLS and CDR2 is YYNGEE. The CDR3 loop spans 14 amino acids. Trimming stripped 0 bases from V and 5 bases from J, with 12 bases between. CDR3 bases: TGTGCCAGCAGCGTAGGACTAGGCAGGGACGAGCAGTACTTC. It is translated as CASSVGLGRDEQYF.

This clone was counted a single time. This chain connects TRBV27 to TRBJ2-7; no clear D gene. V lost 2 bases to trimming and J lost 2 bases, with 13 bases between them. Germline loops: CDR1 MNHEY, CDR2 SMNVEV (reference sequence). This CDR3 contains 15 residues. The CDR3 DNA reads TGTGCCAGCAGTTTACGCCAAAGGGCCGCCTACGAGCAGTACTTC. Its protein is CASSLRQRAAYEQYF.

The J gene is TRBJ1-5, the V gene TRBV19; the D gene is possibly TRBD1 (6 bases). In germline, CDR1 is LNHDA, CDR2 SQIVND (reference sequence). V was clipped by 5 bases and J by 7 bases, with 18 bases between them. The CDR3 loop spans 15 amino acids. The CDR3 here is CASSVSGAGHQPQHF. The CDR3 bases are TGTGCCAGTAGTGTGTCGGGGGCAGGGCACCAGCCCCAGCATTTT.

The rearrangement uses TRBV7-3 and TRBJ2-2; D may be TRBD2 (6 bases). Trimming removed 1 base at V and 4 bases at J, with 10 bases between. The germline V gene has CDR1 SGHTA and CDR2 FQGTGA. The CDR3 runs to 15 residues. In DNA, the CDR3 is TGTGCCAGCAGCTTAAACGGGAGAGGCACCGGGGAGCTGTTTTTT. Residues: CASSLNGRGTGELFF. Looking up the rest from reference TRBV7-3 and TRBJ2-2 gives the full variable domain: GAGVSQTPSNKVTEKGKYVELRCDPISGHTALYWYRQSLGQGPEFLIYFQGTGAADDSGLPNDRFFAVRPEGSVSTLKIQRTERGDSAVYLCASSLNGRGTGELFFGEGSRLTVL.

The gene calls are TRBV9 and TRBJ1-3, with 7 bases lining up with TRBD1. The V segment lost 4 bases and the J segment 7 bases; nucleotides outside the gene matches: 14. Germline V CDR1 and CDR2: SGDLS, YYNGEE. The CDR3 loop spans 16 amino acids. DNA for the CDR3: TGTGCCAGCAGCCCACCGGGGGGGCAGGGGGGCAACACCATATATTTT. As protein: CASSPPGGQGGNTIYF.

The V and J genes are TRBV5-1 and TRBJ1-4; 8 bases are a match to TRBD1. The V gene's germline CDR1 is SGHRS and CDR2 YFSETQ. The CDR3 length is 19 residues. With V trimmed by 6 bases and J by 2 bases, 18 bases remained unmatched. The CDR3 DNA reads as TGCGCCAGCACCTTTCTTCCGACAGGGGTGATCGGTACTAATGAAAAACTGTTTTTT. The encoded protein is CASTFLPTGVIGTNEKLFF.

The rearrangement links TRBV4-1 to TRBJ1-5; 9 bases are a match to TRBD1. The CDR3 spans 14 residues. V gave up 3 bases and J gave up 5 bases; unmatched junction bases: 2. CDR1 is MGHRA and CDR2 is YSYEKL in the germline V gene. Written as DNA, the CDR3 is TGCGCCAGCAGCCACGGGACAGGGTATCAGCCCCAGCATTTT. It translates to CASSHGTGYQPQHF.

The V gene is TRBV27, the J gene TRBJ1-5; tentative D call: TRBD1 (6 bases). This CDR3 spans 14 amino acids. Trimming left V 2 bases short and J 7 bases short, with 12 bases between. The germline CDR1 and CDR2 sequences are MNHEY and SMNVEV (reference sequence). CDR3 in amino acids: CASSLTGTRQPQHF. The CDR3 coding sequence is TGTGCCAGCAGTTTAACAGGGACAAGACAGCCCCAGCATTTT.

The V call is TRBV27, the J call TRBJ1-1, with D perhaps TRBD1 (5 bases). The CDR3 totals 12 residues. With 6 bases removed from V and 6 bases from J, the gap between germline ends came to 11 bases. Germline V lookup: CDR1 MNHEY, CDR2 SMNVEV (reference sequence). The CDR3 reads CASRQGQAEAFF. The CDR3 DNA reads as TGTGCCAGCAGGCAGGGTCAGGCTGAAGCTTTCTTT.

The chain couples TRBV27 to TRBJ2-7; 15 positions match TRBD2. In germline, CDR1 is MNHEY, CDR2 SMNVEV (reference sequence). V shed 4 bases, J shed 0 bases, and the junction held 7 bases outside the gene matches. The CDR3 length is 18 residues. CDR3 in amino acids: CASSSQGLAGGNSYEQYF. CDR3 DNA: TGTGCCAGCAGTTCCCAGGGACTAGCGGGAGGAAACTCCTACGAGCAGTACTTC.

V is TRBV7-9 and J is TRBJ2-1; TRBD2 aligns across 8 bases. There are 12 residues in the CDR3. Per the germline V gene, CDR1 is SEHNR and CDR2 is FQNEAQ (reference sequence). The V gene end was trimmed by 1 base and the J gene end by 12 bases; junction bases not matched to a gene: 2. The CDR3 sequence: CASSLGRGVQFF. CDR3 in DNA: TGTGCCAGCAGCTTAGGGCGGGGGGTGCAGTTCTTC.

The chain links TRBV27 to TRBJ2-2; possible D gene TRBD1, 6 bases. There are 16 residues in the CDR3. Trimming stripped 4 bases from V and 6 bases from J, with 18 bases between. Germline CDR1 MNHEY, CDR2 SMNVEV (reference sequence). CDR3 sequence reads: CASSWLGDTGPGELFF. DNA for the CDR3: TGTGCCAGCAGTTGGCTAGGTGATACAGGGCCCGGGGAGCTGTTTTTT.

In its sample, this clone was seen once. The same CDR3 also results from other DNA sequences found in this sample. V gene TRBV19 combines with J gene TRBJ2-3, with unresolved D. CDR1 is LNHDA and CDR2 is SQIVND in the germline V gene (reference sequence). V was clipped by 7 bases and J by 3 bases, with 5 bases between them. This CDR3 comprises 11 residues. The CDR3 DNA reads TGTGCCAGTACCTCTACAGATACGCAGTATTTT. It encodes CASTSTDTQYF.

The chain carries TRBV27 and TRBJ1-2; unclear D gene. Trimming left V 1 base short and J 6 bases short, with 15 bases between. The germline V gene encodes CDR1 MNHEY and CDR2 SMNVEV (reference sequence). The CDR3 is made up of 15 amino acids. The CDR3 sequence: CASSLLPSDGDGYTF. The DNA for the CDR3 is TGTGCCAGCAGTTTATTGCCCTCAGATGGCGATGGCTACACCTTC.

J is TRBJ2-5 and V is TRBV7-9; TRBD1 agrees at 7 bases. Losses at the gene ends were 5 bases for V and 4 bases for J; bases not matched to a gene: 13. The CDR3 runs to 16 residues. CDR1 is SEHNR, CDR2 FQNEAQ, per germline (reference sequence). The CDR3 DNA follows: TGTGCCAGCAGCCCACTGGGCAGGGGGTGGCGAGAGACCCAGTACTTC. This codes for CASSPLGRGWRETQYF.

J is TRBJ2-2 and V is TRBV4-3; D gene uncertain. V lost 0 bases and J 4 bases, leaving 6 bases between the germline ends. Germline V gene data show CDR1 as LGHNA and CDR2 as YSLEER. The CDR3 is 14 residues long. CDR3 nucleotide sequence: TGCGCCAGCAGCCAAGATTACGGCACCGGGGAGCTGTTTTTT. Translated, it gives CASSQDYGTGELFF.